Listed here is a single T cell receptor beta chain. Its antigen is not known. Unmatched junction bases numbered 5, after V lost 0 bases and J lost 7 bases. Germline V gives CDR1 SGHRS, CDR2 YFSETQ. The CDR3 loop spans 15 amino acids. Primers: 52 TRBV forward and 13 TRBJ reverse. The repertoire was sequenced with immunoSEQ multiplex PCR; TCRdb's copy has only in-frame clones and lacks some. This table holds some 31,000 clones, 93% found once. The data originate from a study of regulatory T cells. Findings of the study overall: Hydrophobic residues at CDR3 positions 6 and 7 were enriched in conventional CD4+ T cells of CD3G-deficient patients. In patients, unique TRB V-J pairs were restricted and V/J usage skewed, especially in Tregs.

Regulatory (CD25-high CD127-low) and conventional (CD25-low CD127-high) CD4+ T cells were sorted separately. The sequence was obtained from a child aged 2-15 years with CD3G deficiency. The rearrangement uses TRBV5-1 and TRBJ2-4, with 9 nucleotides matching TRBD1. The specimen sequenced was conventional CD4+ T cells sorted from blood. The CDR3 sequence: CASSLGTGTGNIQYF. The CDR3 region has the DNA TGCGCCAGCAGCTTGGGTACAGGGACAGGGAACATTCAGTACTTC.